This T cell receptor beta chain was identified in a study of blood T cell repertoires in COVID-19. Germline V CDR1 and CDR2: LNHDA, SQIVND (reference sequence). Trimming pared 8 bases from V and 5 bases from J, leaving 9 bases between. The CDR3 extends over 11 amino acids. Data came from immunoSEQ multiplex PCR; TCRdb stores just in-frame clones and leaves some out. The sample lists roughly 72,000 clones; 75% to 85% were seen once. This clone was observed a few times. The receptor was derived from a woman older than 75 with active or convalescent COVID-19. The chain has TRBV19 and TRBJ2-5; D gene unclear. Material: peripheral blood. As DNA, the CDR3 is TGTGCCAGTGCGATGAGGGAGACCCAGTACTTC. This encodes CASAMRETQYF.